This T cell receptor beta chain came from a study of T cells in localized non-small cell lung cancer. Regarding the study as a whole: Longer survival (overall) was linked to higher T cell density in blood. Only one tumor region was sequenced, so heterogeneity remains possible. Appearances in adjacent lung were noted for a median 57 of the top 100 tumor clones. Uninvolved adjacent lung had the highest recorded T cell clonality, with tumor below it.

Concerning this clone itself: Its antigen is still unknown.

Between the trimmed V and J ends, which lost 4 bases and 5 bases, there was a span of 13 bases. This CDR3 region has 14 residues. Germline V CDR1 and CDR2: SGDLS, YYNGEE. Assay: immunoSEQ multiplex PCR; the TCRdb copy retains only in-frame clones and omits some. The table shows roughly 24,000 clones, with 65% to 85% occurring only once. The chain employs TRBV9 and TRBJ2-1; D unclear. This sequence originates from a man aged 40-75 years with stage III squamous cell lung carcinoma. Here the sequenced sample was peripheral blood, taken before any cancer treatment. The CDR3 DNA sequence: TGTGCCAGCAGCCCCCCCTTAGGGCACAATGAGCAGTTCTTC. Translating it yields CASSPPLGHNEQFF.